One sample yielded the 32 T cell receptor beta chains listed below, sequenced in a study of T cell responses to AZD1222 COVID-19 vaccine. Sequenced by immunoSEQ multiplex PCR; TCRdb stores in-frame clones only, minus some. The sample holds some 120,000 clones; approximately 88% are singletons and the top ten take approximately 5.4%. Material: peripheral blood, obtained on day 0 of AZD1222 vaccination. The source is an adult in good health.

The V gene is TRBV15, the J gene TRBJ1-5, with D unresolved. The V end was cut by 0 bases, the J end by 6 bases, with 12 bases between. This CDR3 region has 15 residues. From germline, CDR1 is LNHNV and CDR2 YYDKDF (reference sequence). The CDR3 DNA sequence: TGTGCCACCAGCAGAGACCCGGGATTGGGTCAGCCCCAGCATTTT. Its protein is CATSRDPGLGQPQHF.

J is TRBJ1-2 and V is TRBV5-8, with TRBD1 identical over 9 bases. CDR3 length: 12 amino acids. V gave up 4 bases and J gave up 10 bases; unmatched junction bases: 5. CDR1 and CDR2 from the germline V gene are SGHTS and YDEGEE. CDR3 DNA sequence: TGTGCCAGCAGCCGACAGGGGGAGGACTACACCTTC. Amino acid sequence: CASSRQGEDYTF.

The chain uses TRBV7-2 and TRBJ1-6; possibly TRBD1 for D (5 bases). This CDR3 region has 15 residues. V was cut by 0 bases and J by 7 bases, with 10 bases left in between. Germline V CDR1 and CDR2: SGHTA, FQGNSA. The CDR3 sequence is CASSLAGEGNSPLHF. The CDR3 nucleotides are TGTGCCAGCAGCTTAGCTGGGGAGGGGAATTCACCCCTCCACTTT.

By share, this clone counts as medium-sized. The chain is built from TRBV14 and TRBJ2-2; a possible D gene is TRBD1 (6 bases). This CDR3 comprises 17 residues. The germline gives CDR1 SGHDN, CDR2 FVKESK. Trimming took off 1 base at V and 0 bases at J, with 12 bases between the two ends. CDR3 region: CASSQAGVVANTGELFF. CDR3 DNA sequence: TGTGCCAGCAGCCAAGCAGGGGTCGTAGCGAACACCGGGGAGCTGTTTTTT. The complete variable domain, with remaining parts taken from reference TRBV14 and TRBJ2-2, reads EAGVTQFPSHSVIEKGQTVTLRCDPISGHDNLYWYRRVMGKEIKFLLHFVKESKQDESGMPNNRFLAERTGGTYSTLKVQPAELEDSGVYFCASSQAGVVANTGELFFGEGSRLTVL.

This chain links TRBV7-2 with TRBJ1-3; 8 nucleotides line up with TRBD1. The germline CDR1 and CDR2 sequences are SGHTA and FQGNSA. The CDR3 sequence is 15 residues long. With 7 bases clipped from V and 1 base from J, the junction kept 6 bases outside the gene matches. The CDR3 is CASNWGTGSGNTIYF. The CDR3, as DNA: TGTGCCAGCAACTGGGGGACAGGATCTGGAAACACCATATATTTT.

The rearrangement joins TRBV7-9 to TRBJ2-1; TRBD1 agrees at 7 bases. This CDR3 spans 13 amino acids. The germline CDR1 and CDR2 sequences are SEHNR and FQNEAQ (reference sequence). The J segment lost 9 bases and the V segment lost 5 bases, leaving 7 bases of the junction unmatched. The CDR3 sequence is CASSPSRGFEQFF. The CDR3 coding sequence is TGTGCCAGCAGCCCATCCAGGGGGTTTGAGCAGTTCTTC.

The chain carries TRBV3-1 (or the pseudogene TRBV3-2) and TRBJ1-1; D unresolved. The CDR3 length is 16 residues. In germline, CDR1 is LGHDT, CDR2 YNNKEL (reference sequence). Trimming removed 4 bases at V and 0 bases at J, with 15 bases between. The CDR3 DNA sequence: TGTGCCAGCAGCCCCACGGCAGGACGGATGAACACTGAAGCTTTCTTT. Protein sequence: CASSPTAGRMNTEAFF.

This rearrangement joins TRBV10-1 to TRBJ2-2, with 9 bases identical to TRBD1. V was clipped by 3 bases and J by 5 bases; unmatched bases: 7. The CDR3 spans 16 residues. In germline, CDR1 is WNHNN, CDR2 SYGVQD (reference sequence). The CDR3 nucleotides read TGCGCCAGCAGTGATGTCCGGACAGGGGTGACCGGGGAGCTGTTTTTT. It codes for CASSDVRTGVTGELFF.

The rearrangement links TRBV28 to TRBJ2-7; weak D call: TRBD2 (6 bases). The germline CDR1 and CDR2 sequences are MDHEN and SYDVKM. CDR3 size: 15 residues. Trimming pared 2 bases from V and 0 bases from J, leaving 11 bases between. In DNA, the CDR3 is TGTGCCAGCAGTTTACCGGGAGTGGTCTCCTACGAGCAGTACTTC. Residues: CASSLPGVVSYEQYF.

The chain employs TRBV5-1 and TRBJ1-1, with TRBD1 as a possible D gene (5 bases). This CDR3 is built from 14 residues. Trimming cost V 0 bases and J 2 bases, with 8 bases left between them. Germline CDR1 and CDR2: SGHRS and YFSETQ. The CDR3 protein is CASSLVRENTEAFF. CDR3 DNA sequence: TGCGCCAGCAGCTTGGTCAGGGAAAACACTGAAGCTTTCTTT. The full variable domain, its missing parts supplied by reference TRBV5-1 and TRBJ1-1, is KAGVTQTPRYLIKTRGQQVTLSCSPISGHRSVSWYQQTPGQGLQFLFEYFSETQRNKGNFPGRFSGRQFSNSRSEMNVSTLELGDSALYLCASSLVRENTEAFFGQGTRLTVV.

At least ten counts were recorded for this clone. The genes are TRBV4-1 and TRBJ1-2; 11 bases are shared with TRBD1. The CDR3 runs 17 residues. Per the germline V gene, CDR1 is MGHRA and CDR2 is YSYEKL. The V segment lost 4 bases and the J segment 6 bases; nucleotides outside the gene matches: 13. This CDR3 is CASSPAGQGAHGDGYTF. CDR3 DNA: TGCGCCAGCAGCCCAGCCGGACAGGGGGCGCATGGCGATGGCTACACCTTC.

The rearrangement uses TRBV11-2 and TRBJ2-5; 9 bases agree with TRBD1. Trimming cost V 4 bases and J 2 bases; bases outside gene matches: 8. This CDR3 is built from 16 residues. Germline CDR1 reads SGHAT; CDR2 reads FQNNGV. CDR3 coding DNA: TGTGCCAGCAGCTCAAGCATCGGGACAGGGCAAGAGACCCAGTACTTC. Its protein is CASSSSIGTGQETQYF.

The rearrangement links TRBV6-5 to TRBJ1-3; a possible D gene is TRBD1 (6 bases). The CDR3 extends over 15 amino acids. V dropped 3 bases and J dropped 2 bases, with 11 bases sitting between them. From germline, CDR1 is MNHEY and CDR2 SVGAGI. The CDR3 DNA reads TGTGCCAGCAGTTATACGACAGGACCTGGAAACACCATATATTTT. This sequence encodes CASSYTTGPGNTIYF.

The CDR3 region has the DNA TGTGCCAGCAGCCAAGATCCAGGGGAGTGGGGAAACATTCAGTACTTC. The encoded protein is CASSQDPGEWGNIQYF. V usage is TRBV3-1 (or the pseudogene TRBV3-2) and J usage is TRBJ2-4, with D tentatively TRBD1 (6 bases). The CDR3 is made up of 16 amino acids. Germline assignment: CDR1 LGHDT and CDR2 YNNKEL (reference sequence). V was trimmed by 0 bases and J by 6 bases, leaving 15 bases between them.

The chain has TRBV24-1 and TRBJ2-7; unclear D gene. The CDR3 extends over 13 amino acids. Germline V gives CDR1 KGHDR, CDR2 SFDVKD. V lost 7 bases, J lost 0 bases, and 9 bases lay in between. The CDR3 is CATRDTSSYEQYF. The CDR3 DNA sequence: TGTGCCACCAGAGACACGAGCTCCTACGAGCAGTACTTC.

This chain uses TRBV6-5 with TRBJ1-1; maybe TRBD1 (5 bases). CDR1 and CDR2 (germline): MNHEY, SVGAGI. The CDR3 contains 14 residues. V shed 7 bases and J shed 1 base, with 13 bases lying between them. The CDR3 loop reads CASNKLGANTEAFF. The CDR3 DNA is TGTGCCAGCAATAAACTAGGGGCGAACACTGAAGCTTTCTTT.

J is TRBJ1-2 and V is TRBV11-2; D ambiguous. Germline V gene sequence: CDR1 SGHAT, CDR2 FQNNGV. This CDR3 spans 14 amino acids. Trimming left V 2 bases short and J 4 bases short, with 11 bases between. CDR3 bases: TGTGCCAGCAGCTTATCCGGCGGCACCTATGGCTACACCTTC. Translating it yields CASSLSGGTYGYTF.

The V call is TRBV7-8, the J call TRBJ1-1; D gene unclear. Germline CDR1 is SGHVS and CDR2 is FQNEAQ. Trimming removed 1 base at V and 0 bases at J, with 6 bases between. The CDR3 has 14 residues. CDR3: CASSLVSVNTEAFF. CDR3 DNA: TGTGCCAGCAGCTTAGTGTCTGTGAACACTGAAGCTTTCTTT.

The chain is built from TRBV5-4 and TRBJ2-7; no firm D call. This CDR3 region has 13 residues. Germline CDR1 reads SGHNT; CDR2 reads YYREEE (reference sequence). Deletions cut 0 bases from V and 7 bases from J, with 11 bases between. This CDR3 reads CASSLGTRPEQYF. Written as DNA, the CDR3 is TGTGCCAGCAGCTTGGGGACCCGGCCTGAGCAGTACTTC.

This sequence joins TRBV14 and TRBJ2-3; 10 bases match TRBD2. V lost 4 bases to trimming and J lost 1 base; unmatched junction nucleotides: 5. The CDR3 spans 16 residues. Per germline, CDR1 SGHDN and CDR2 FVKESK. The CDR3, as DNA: TGTGCCAGCAGCCGCCGGACTAGCGGACGCACAGATACGCAGTATTTT. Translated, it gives CASSRRTSGRTDTQYF.

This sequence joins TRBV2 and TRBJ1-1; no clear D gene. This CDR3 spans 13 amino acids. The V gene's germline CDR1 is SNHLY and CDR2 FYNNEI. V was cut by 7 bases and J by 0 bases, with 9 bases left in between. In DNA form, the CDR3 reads TGTGCCAGCACCGGGGTTTTGAACACTGAAGCTTTCTTT. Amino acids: CASTGVLNTEAFF.

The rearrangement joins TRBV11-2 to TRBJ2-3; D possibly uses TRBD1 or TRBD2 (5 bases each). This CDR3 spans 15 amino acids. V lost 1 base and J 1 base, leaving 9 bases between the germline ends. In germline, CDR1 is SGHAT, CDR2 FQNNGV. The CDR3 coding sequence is TGTGCCAGCAGCTTAGGGGGGATCGGCACAGATACGCAGTATTTT. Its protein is CASSLGGIGTDTQYF.

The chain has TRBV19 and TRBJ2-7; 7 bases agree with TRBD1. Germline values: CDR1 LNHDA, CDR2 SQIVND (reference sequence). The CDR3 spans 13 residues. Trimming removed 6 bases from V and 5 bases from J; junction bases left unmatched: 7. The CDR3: CASSTRGFDEQYF. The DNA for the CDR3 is TGTGCCAGTAGCACCAGGGGGTTTGACGAGCAGTACTTC.

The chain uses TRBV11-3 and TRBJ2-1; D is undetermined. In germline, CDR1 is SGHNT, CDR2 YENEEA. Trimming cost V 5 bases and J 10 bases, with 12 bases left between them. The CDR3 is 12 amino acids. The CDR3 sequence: CASSVVRLEQFF. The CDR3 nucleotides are TGTGCCAGCAGCGTAGTCCGTTTGGAGCAGTTCTTC.

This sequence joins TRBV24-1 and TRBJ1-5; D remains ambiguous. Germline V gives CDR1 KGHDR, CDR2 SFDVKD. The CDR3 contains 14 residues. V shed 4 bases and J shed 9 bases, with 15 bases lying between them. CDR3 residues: CATSDRRFLGPQHF. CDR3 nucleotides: TGTGCCACCAGTGACCGACGGTTTCTGGGGCCCCAGCATTTT.

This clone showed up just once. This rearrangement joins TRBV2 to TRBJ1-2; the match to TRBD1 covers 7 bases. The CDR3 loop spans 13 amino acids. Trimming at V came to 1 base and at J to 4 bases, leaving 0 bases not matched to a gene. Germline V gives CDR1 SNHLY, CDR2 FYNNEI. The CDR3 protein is CASSEEGAYGYTF. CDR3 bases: TGTGCCAGCAGTGAAGAGGGGGCCTATGGCTACACCTTC.

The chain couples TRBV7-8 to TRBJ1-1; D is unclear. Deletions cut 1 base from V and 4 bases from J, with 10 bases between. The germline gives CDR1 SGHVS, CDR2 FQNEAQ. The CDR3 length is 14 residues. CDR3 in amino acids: CASSLGGRGTEAFF. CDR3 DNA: TGTGCCAGCAGCTTAGGCGGACGGGGCACTGAAGCTTTCTTT.

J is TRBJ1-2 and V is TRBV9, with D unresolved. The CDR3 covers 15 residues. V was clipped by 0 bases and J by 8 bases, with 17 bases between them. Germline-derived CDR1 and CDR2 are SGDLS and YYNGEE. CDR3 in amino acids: CASSVDTLIGRGYTF. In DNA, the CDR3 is TGTGCCAGCAGCGTAGACACGCTCATCGGTAGGGGCTACACCTTC.

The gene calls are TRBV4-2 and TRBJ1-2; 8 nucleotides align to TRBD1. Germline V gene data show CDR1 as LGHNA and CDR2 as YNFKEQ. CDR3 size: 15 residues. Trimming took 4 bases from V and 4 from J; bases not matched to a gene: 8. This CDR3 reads CASSRGQGGSYGYTF. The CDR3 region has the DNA TGTGCCAGCAGCCGAGGACAGGGCGGCAGCTATGGCTACACCTTC.

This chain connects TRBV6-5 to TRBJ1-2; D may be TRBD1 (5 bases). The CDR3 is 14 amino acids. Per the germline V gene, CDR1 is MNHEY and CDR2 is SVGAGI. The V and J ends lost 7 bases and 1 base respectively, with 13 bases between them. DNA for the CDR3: TGTGCCAGCACCCCCGGAGGGGTTAACTATGGCTACACCTTC. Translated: CASTPGGVNYGYTF.

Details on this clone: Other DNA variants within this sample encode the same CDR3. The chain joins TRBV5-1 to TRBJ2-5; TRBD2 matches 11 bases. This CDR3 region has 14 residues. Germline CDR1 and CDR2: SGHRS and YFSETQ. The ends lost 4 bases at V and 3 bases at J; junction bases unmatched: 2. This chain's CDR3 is CASSLAGGEETQYF. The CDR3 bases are TGCGCCAGCAGCCTAGCGGGGGGCGAAGAGACCCAGTACTTC.

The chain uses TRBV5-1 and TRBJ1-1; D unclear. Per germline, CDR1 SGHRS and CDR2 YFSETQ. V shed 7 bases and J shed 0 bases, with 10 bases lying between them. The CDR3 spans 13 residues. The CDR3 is CASPRHLNTEAFF. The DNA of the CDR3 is TGCGCCAGCCCTCGACATCTGAACACTGAAGCTTTCTTT.